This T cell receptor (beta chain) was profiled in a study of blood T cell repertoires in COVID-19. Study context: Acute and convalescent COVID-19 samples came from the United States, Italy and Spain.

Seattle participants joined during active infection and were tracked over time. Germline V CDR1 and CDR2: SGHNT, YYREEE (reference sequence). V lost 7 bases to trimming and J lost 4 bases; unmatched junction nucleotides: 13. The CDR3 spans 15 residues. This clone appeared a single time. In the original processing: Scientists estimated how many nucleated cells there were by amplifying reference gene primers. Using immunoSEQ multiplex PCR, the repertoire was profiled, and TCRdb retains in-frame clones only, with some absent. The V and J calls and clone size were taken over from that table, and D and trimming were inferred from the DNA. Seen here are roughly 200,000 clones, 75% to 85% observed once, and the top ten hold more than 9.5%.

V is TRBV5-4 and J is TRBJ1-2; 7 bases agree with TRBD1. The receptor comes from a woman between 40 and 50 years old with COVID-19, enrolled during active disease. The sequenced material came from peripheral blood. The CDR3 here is CASSTGTEVVYGYTF. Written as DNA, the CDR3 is TGTGCCAGCTCCACCGGGACAGAAGTAGTCTATGGCTACACCTTC.